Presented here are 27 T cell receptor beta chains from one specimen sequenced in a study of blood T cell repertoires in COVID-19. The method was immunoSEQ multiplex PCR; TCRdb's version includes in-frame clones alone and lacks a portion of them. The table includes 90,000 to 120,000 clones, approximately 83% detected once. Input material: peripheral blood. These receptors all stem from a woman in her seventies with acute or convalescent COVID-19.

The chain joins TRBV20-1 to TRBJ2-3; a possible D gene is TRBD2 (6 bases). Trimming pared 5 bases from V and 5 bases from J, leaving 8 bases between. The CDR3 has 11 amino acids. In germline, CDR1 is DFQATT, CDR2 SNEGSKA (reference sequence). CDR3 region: CSAPRGDTQYF. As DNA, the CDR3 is TGCAGTGCTCCGCGGGGAGATACGCAGTATTTT.

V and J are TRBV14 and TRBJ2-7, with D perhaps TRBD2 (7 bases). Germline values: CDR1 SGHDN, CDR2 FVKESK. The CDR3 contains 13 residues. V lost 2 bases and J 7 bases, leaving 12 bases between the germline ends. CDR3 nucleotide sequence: TGTGCCAGCAGCCAACGGGGGGCTAGGGAGCAGTACGTC. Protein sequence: CASSQRGAREQYV.

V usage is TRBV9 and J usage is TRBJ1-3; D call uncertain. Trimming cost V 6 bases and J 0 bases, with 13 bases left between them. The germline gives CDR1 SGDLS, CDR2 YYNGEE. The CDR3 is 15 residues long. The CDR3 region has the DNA TGTGCCAGCAACCCCTCGGGGAGCTCTGGAAACACCATATATTTT. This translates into CASNPSGSSGNTIYF.

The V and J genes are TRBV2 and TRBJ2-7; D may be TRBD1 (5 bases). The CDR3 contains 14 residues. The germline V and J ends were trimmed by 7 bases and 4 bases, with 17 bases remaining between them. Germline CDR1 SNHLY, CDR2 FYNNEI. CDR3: CASNPSRAFYEQYV. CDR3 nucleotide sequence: TGTGCCAGCAACCCGTCCAGGGCCTTTTACGAGCAGTACGTC.

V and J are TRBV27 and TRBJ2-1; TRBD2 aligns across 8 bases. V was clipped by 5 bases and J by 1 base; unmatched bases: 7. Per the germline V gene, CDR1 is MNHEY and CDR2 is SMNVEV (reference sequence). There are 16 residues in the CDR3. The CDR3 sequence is CASSPLAGGSYNEQFF. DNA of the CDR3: TGTGCCAGCAGTCCCCTTGCGGGAGGATCCTACAATGAGCAGTTCTTC.

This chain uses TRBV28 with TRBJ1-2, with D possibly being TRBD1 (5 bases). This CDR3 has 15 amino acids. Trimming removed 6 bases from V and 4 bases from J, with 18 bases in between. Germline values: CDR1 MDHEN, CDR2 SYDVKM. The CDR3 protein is CASSPGSFQGYGYTF. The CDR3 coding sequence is TGTGCCAGCAGCCCTGGTTCCTTCCAGGGCTATGGCTACACCTTC.

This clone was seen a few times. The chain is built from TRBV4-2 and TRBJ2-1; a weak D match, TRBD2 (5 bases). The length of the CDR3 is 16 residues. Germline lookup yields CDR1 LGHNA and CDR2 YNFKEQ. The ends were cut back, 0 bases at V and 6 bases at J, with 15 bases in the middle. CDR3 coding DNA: TGTGCCAGCAGCCAAGAACCCTCCTCGGAGGCCAATGAGCAGTTCTTC. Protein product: CASSQEPSSEANEQFF.

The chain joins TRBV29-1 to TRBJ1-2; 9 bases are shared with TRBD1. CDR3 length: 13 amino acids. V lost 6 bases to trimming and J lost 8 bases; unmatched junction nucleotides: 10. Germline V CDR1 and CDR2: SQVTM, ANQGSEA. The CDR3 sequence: CSVNTGGGEGYTF. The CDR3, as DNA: TGCAGCGTGAACACAGGGGGCGGTGAAGGCTACACCTTC.

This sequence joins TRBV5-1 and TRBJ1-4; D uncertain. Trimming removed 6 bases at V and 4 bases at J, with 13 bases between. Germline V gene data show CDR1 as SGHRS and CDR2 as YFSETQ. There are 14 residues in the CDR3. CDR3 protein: CASNEDINNEKLFF. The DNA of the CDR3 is TGCGCCAGCAACGAGGATATTAATAATGAAAAACTGTTTTTT.

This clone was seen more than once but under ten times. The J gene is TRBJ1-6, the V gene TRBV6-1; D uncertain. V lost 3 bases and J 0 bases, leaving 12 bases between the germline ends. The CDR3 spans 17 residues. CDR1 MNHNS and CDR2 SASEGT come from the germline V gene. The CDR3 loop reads CASSDSERSSYNSPLHF. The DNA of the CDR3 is TGTGCCAGCAGTGATTCCGAGAGGAGCTCCTATAATTCACCCCTCCACTTT.

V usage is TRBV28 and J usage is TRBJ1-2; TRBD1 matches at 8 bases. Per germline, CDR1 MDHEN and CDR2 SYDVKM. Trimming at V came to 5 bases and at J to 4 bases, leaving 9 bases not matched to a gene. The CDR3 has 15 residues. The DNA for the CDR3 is TGTGCCAGCAGTGACTCCGGGACAGGATCCTATGGCTACACCTTC. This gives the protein CASSDSGTGSYGYTF.

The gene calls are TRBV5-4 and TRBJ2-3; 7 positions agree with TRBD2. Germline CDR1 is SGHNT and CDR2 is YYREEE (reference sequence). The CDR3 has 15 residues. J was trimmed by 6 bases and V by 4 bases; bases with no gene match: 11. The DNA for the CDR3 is TGTGCCAGCAGCCCGGGGGGACCGTCCGGGGATACGCAGTATTTT. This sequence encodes CASSPGGPSGDTQYF.

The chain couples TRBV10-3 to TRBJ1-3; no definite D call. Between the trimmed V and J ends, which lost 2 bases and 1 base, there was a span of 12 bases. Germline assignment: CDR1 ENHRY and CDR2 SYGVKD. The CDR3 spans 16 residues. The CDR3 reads CAISEPTGSSGNTIYF. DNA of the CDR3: TGTGCCATCAGTGAGCCTACGGGGAGTTCTGGAAACACCATATATTTT.

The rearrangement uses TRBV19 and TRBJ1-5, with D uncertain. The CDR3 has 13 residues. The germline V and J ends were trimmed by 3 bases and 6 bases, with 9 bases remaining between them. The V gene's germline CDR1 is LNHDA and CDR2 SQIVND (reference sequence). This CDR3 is CASSMEVAQPQHF. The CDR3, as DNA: TGTGCCAGTAGTATGGAGGTGGCTCAGCCCCAGCATTTT.

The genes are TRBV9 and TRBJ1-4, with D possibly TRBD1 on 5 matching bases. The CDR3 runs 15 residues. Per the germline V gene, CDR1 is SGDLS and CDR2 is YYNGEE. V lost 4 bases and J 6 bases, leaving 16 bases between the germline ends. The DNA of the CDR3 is TGTGCCAGCAGCCTCAAGGGGCGGGAGTATGAAAAACTGTTTTTT. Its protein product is CASSLKGREYEKLFF.

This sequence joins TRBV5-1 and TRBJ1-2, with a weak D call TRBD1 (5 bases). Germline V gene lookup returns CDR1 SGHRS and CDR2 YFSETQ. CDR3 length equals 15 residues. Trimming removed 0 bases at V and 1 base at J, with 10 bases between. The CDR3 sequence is CASSLVERGNYGYTF. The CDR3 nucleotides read TGCGCCAGCAGCTTGGTCGAAAGGGGTAACTATGGCTACACCTTC. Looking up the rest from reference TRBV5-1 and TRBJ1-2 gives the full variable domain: KAGVTQTPRYLIKTRGQQVTLSCSPISGHRSVSWYQQTPGQGLQFLFEYFSETQRNKGNFPGRFSGRQFSNSRSEMNVSTLELGDSALYLCASSLVERGNYGYTFGSGTRLTVV.

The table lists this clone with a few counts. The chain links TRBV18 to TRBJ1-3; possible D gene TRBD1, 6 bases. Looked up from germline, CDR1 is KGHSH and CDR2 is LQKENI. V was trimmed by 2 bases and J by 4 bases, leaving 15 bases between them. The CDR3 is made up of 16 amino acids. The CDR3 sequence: CASSPSPTGMGNTIYF. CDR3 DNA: TGTGCCAGCTCACCAAGTCCCACAGGGATGGGAAACACCATATATTTT.

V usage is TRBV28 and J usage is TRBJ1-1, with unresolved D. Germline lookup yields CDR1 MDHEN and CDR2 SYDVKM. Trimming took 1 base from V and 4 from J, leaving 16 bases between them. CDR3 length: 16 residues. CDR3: CASSLSLASTSTEAFF. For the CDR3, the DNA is TGTGCCAGCAGTTTATCCCTAGCCTCAACGAGCACTGAAGCTTTCTTT.

The CDR3 spells CASSYSAGAGETQYF. Here the CDR3 DNA reads TGTGCCAGCAGTTACTCTGCGGGGGCGGGAGAGACCCAGTACTTC. The chain has TRBV6-5 and TRBJ2-5, with D possibly being TRBD2 (7 bases). The CDR3 length is 15 residues. Trimming cost V 0 bases and J 4 bases, with 12 bases left between them. CDR1 and CDR2 from the germline V gene are MNHEY and SVGAGI.

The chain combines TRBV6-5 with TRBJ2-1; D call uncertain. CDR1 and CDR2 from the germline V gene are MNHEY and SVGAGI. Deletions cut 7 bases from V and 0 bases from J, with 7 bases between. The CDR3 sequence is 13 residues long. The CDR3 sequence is CASKRSSYNEQFF. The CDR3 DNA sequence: TGTGCCAGCAAAAGGAGCTCCTACAATGAGCAGTTCTTC.

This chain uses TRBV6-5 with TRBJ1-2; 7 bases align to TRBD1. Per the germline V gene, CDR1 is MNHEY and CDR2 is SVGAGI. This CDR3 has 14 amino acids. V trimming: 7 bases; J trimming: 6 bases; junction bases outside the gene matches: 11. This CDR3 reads CASTQQGLINGYTF. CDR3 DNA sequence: TGTGCCAGCACCCAACAGGGGCTTATTAATGGCTACACCTTC.

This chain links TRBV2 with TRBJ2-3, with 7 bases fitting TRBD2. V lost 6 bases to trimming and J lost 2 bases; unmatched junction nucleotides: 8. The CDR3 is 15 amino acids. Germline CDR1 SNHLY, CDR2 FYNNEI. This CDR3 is CASSLGGKATDTQYF. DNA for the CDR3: TGTGCCAGCAGCCTCGGGGGGAAGGCCACAGATACGCAGTATTTT.

The CDR3 here is CATSESTGADGELFF. The DNA of the CDR3 is TGTGCCACCAGTGAGTCGACAGGGGCGGACGGGGAGCTGTTTTTT. The V call is TRBV24-1, the J call TRBJ2-2; TRBD1 agrees at 8 bases. This CDR3 is built from 15 residues. The germline V gene encodes CDR1 KGHDR and CDR2 SFDVKD. Germline trimming cut 4 bases from V and 7 bases from J; bases unmatched to any gene: 7.

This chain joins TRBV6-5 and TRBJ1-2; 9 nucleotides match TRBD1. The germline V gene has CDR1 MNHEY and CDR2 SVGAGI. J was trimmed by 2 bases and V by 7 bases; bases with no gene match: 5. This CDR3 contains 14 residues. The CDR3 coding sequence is TGTGCCAGCACCGCCGGACAGGGGAACTATGGCTACACCTTC. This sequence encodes CASTAGQGNYGYTF.

The CDR3 coding sequence is TGTGCCAGCAGTTTCCAGGATCGAACTGAAGCTTTCTTT. As protein: CASSFQDRTEAFF. The V call is TRBV12-3 or TRBV12-4, the J call TRBJ1-1, with no clear D. The CDR3 extends over 13 amino acids. Trimming cost V 3 bases and J 5 bases, with 10 bases left between them.

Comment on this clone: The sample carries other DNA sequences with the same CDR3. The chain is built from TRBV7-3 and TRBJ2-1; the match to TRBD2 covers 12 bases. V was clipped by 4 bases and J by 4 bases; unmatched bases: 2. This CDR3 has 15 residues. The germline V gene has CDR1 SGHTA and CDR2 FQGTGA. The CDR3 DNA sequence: TGTGCCAGCAGCTCCACTAGCGGGAGGTACAATGAGCAGTTCTTC. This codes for CASSSTSGRYNEQFF. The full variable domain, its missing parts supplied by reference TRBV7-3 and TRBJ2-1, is GAGVSQTPSNKVTEKGKYVELRCDPISGHTALYWYRQSLGQGPEFLIYFQGTGAADDSGLPNDRFFAVRPEGSVSTLKIQRTERGDSAVYLCASSSTSGRYNEQFFGPGTRLTVL.

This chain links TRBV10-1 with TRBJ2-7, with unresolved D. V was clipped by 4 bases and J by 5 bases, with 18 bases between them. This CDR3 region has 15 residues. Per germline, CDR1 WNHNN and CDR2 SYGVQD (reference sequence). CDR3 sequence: CASSARSKISNEQYV. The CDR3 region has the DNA TGCGCCAGCAGTGCCCGTTCCAAAATTAGCAACGAGCAGTACGTC.